Below, 31 T cell receptor beta chains from the same sample are listed, as sequenced in a study of blood T cells in healthy people across ages. A second roughly 6 to 12 cycle PCR used barcoded and J-beta primers. Via MiXCR, TCRdb re-called the 5' RACE reads, giving one row per CDR3 protein. This sample has hundreds of thousands of distinct CDR3 sequences, with around 21% found just once. The sample was blood. The receptors were gathered from a man between 65 and 85 years old in good health.

The chain has TRBV10-2 and TRBJ2-7, with D uncertain. V gave up 3 bases and J gave up 5 bases, with 5 bases separating them. The CDR3 spans 11 residues. CDR1 WSHSY and CDR2 SAAADI come from the germline V gene. In DNA form, the CDR3 reads TGCGCCAGCAGTGAAGCCCACGAGCAGTACTTC. It encodes CASSEAHEQYF.

This clonotype was seen more than once but under ten times. The V call is TRBV6-1, the J call TRBJ2-1; 7 bases match TRBD2. Per the germline V gene, CDR1 is MNHNS and CDR2 is SASEGT. This CDR3 is built from 16 residues. Unmatched junction bases numbered 10, after V lost 6 bases and J lost 2 bases. The CDR3 region has the DNA TGTGCCAGCAGGAAAAGGGCGGGAGACCCCTACAATGAGCAGTTCTTC. Encoded protein: CASRKRAGDPYNEQFF.

The chain links TRBV5-1 to TRBJ2-3; maybe TRBD2 (5 bases). In germline, CDR1 is SGHRS, CDR2 YFSETQ. The V gene lost 4 bases and the J gene lost 2 bases, with 14 bases spanning the gap. The CDR3 runs to 15 residues. The CDR3 nucleotides read TGCGCCAGCAGCAGTACGGGGAGATCCACAGATACGCAGTATTTT. This translates into CASSSTGRSTDTQYF.

This chain connects TRBV6-1 to TRBJ2-3; 9 nucleotides match TRBD2. The CDR3 has 16 residues. V lost 1 base to trimming and J lost 2 bases; unmatched junction nucleotides: 4. Germline V gene data show CDR1 as MNHNS and CDR2 as SASEGT. The CDR3 DNA is TGTGCCAGCAGTGAAGGAGCGGGGGGCTCCACAGATACGCAGTATTTT. Protein: CASSEGAGGSTDTQYF.

The V gene is TRBV24-1, the J gene TRBJ1-5, with D unclear. Germline values: CDR1 KGHDR, CDR2 SFDVKD. Between the trimmed V and J ends, which lost 4 bases and 6 bases, there was a span of 12 bases. The CDR3 consists of 14 residues. CDR3 amino acids: CATSDPGRTQPQHF. The CDR3 nucleotides are TGTGCCACCAGTGACCCAGGACGGACTCAGCCCCAGCATTTT.

CDR3 sequence reads: CAIAGTGTNYGYTF. For the CDR3, the DNA is TGTGCCATCGCCGGGACAGGGACGAACTATGGCTACACCTTC. This chain links TRBV10-3 with TRBJ1-2; TRBD1 agrees at 9 bases. Unmatched junction bases numbered 6, after V lost 8 bases and J lost 2 bases. The germline CDR1 and CDR2 sequences are ENHRY and SYGVKD. The CDR3 loop spans 14 amino acids.

This clonotype was detected ten times or more. The chain has TRBV5-1 and TRBJ1-3; D is uncertain. Germline CDR1 and CDR2: SGHRS and YFSETQ. The CDR3 length is 15 residues. V dropped 0 bases and J dropped 0 bases, with 7 bases sitting between them. CDR3 in DNA: TGCGCCAGCAGCTTGGGATCATCCTCTGGAAACACCATATATTTT. Residues: CASSLGSSSGNTIYF.

This clonotype was seen at least ten times. The chain couples TRBV28 to TRBJ2-4; 7 nucleotides match TRBD1. Looked up from germline, CDR1 is MDHEN and CDR2 is SYDVKM. The CDR3 extends over 15 amino acids. J lost 8 bases, V lost 5 bases, and 12 bases had no gene match. The CDR3 DNA reads as TGTGCCAGCAGTCCCAACATCGGACAGGCCCACATTCAGTACTTC. Translating gives CASSPNIGQAHIQYF.

V usage is TRBV6-6 and J usage is TRBJ2-7, with D maybe TRBD1 (6 bases). Germline lookup yields CDR1 MNHNY and CDR2 SVGAGI (reference sequence). V lost 2 bases to trimming and J lost 2 bases, with 13 bases between them. This CDR3 region has 15 residues. CDR3 region: CASSYRQGPTYEQYF. Here the CDR3 DNA reads TGTGCCAGCAGTTACCGTCAGGGGCCGACCTACGAGCAGTACTTC.

J is TRBJ1-5 and V is TRBV20-1, with TRBD1 matching over 11 bases. V trimming: 0 bases; J trimming: 0 bases; junction bases outside the gene matches: 4. Looked up from germline, CDR1 is DFQATT and CDR2 is SNEGSKA (reference sequence). The CDR3 runs 17 residues. The CDR3 loop reads CSAREDRGPASNQPQHF. The DNA of the CDR3 is TGCAGTGCTAGAGAGGACAGGGGGCCTGCTAGCAATCAGCCCCAGCATTTT.

For this clonotype: It is unclear where the CDR3 begins or ends on the DNA, so no DNA is shown, and the CDR3 is as TCRdb lists it. This chain uses TRBV21-1 with TRBJ2-2; the D call of TRBD2 is as the table states it, not checked on the DNA. TRBV21-1 is a documented pseudogene. The CDR3 has 16 residues if both end residues are counted. CDR3 residues: CASSKVRAVRPGSCFF.

This clonotype was found many times. The chain is built from TRBV7-8 and TRBJ2-1; 8 positions agree with TRBD2. The CDR3 consists of 16 residues. V shed 5 bases and J 4 bases; nucleotides not matched to a gene: 10. Germline V CDR1 and CDR2: SGHVS, FQNEAQ. CDR3 nucleotide sequence: TGTGCCAGCAGCCCCAGCTTAGCGGGAAAGTACAATGAGCAGTTCTTC. Translating it yields CASSPSLAGKYNEQFF.

V and J are TRBV12-3 or TRBV12-4 and TRBJ2-5; a weak D match, TRBD1 (6 bases). Trimming shortened V by 6 bases and J by 6 bases, and 17 bases separated the two germline ends. The CDR3 is 14 amino acids. Here the CDR3 reads CASSLSQGRKTQYF. In DNA, the CDR3 is TGTGCCAGCAGCTTGTCTCAGGGGCGAAAGACCCAGTACTTC.

The genes are TRBV7-2 and TRBJ2-5; possibly TRBD1 or TRBD2 for D (7 bases each). Germline V gives CDR1 SGHTA, CDR2 FQGNSA. CDR3 length equals 12 residues. CDR3 sequence: CATGRGTETQYF. The CDR3 nucleotides read TGTGCGACAGGGAGGGGCACAGAGACCCAGTACTTC.

The V call is TRBV7-2, the J call TRBJ2-5; D is perhaps TRBD1 (5 bases). CDR1 is SGHTA, CDR2 FQGNSA, per germline. V dropped 4 bases and J dropped 2 bases, with 17 bases sitting between them. The CDR3 totals 16 residues. DNA for the CDR3: TGTGCCAGCAGCTCAAGGACAAGGGGATGGCAAGAGACCCAGTACTTC. The encoded protein is CASSSRTRGWQETQYF.

The V and J genes are TRBV5-4 and TRBJ1-1; D call uncertain. V lost 2 bases, J lost 0 bases, and 11 bases lay in between. The germline gives CDR1 SGHNT, CDR2 YYREEE (reference sequence). The CDR3 has 15 amino acids. CDR3 nucleotides: TGTGCCAGCAGCTTACCCGGGCCATTGAACACTGAAGCTTTCTTT. Encoded protein: CASSLPGPLNTEAFF.

The chain is built from TRBV25-1 and TRBJ2-1; 12 bases align to TRBD2. The CDR3 has 17 amino acids. Per germline, CDR1 MGHDK and CDR2 SYGVNS. V trimming: 6 bases; J trimming: 6 bases; junction bases outside the gene matches: 12. CDR3 DNA: TGTGCCAGCAGCTCGGGACTAGCGGGCCCCTGGGGCAATGAGCAGTTCTTC. It specifies CASSSGLAGPWGNEQFF.

This chain uses TRBV20-1 with TRBJ2-3; tentative D call: TRBD2 (5 bases). Germline assignment: CDR1 DFQATT and CDR2 SNEGSKA (reference sequence). The CDR3 length is 14 residues. V was clipped by 3 bases and J by 3 bases, with 13 bases between them. The DNA for the CDR3 is TGCAGTGCTAGTTGGGCGGGTGATACAGATACGCAGTATTTT. The encoded protein is CSASWAGDTDTQYF.

V gene TRBV6-2 or TRBV6-3 combines with J gene TRBJ2-4, with 7 bases matching TRBD2. This CDR3 is built from 12 residues. CDR1 is MNHEY and CDR2 is SVGEGT in the germline V gene. V was pared by 6 bases and J by 5 bases, with 1 base of the junction left unmatched. CDR3 protein: CASRAGENIQYF. The CDR3 bases are TGTGCCAGCAGGGCGGGGGAAAACATTCAGTACTTC.

This clonotype appeared many times. The J gene is TRBJ2-3, the V gene TRBV7-9; D perhaps matches TRBD1 (6 bases). Trimming shortened V by 5 bases and J by 6 bases, and 24 bases separated the two germline ends. This CDR3 region has 17 residues. The germline V gene has CDR1 SEHNR and CDR2 FQNEAQ (reference sequence). The CDR3 protein is CASSPNHFGQPRDTQYF. As DNA, the CDR3 is TGTGCCAGCAGCCCCAACCACTTTGGACAGCCTAGGGATACGCAGTATTTT.

The chain recombines TRBV6-5 with TRBJ2-5, with a possible D match to TRBD1 (5 bases). The end of the DNA is better explained by TRBJ2-7, so the J call may be wrong. The CDR3 contains 13 residues. Germline CDR1 is MNHEY and CDR2 is SVGAGI. CDR3 protein: CASSYSWGSEQYF. The CDR3 DNA follows: TGTGCCAGCAGTTACTCCTGGGGCTCCGAGCAGTACTTC.

This clonotype was seen just once. The junction and the germline gene differ at one end; a read error may be behind it. J is TRBJ2-7 and V is TRBV5-6; D might be TRBD2 (6 bases). From germline, CDR1 is SGHDT and CDR2 YYEEEE. The CDR3 contains 16 residues. The CDR3 sequence: CATSLDFREFRYEQYF. The CDR3 DNA is TGTGCCACCAGCTTGGATTTCCGGGAGTTCCGATACGAGCAGTACTTC.

The chain has TRBV3-1 and TRBJ2-5; no firm D call. The J call may not be correct, given that the DNA end is closer to TRBJ2-7. Germline CDR1 LGHDT, CDR2 YNNKEL (reference sequence). CDR3 length equals 13 residues. DNA for the CDR3: TGTGCCAGCAGACAGAGTTCCGGCTACGAGCAGTACTTC. It encodes CASRQSSGYEQYF.

There are a few counts of this clonotype. The chain is built from TRBV5-1 and TRBJ2-4; D call uncertain. The germline V gene has CDR1 SGHRS and CDR2 YFSETQ. The CDR3 sequence is 14 residues long. V dropped 4 bases and J dropped 3 bases, with 11 bases sitting between them. CDR3 sequence (DNA): TGCGCCAGCAGCCCCACCACCGGCAAAAACATTCAGTACTTC. It is translated as CASSPTTGKNIQYF. The entire variable domain, with the rest obtained from reference TRBV5-1 and TRBJ2-4, is as follows: KAGVTQTPRYLIKTRGQQVTLSCSPISGHRSVSWYQQTPGQGLQFLFEYFSETQRNKGNFPGRFSGRQFSNSRSEMNVSTLELGDSALYLCASSPTTGKNIQYFGAGTRLSVL.

The chain uses TRBV6-5 and TRBJ2-7, with 9 bases fitting TRBD2. The CDR3 spans 16 residues. Losses at the gene ends were 0 bases for V and 0 bases for J; bases not matched to a gene: 3. The V gene's germline CDR1 is MNHEY and CDR2 SVGAGI. CDR3 protein: CASSYSASGTSYEQYF. DNA for the CDR3: TGTGCCAGCAGTTACTCCGCTAGCGGGACCTCCTACGAGCAGTACTTC.

About this clonotype: The junction departs from germline at one end; a sequencing error may be responsible. V and J are TRBV12-3 or TRBV12-4 and TRBJ2-5, with a weak D call TRBD1 (5 bases). The end of the DNA fits TRBJ2-1 better, so the J call may be wrong. The CDR3 has 14 residues. CDR3: CASSFPGSYSEQFF. The CDR3 DNA reads TGTGCCAGCAGTTTCCCAGGGTCCTACAGTGAGCAGTTCTTC.

This clonotype was detected a few times. The chain combines TRBV7-6 with TRBJ2-3; D might be TRBD1 (6 bases). The CDR3 totals 15 residues. V was cut by 5 bases and J by 1 base, with 13 bases left in between. Germline lookup yields CDR1 SGHVS and CDR2 FNYEAQ. CDR3 sequence (DNA): TGTGCCAGCAGCGGATACAGGGAAGGCACAGATACGCAGTATTTT. It is translated as CASSGYREGTDTQYF.

The V and J genes are TRBV15 and TRBJ2-1; no clear D. This CDR3 contains 16 residues. From germline, CDR1 is LNHNV and CDR2 YYDKDF (reference sequence). V gave up 0 bases and J gave up 2 bases, with 11 bases separating them. The DNA for the CDR3 is TGTGCCACCAGCAGAGATGGGATCGTACCCTACAATGAGCAGTTCTTC. It yields the protein CATSRDGIVPYNEQFF.

This clonotype was observed a few times. The rearrangement links TRBV6-2 or TRBV6-3 to TRBJ2-4; D gene uncertain. With 0 bases removed from V and 0 bases from J, the gap between germline ends came to 12 bases. The germline V gene encodes CDR1 MNHEY and CDR2 SVGEGT. This CDR3 spans 17 amino acids. In DNA form, the CDR3 reads TGTGCCAGCAGTTACTCGGCGTCGGTGCTAGCCAAAAACATTCAGTACTTC. It translates to CASSYSASVLAKNIQYF.

In this sample, this clonotype turned up a few times. J is TRBJ2-3 and V is TRBV20-1; 12 bases align to TRBD2. The V gene's germline CDR1 is DFQATT and CDR2 SNEGSKA (reference sequence). V lost 0 bases, J lost 2 bases, and 6 bases stayed unmatched. The CDR3 has 17 residues. The CDR3 DNA reads TGCAGTGCTAGAGATCCCGGGACTAGCGGGCACACAGATACGCAGTATTTT. The encoded protein is CSARDPGTSGHTDTQYF.

The chain employs TRBV5-1 and TRBJ2-1; 7 bases are a match to TRBD2. Germline values: CDR1 SGHRS, CDR2 YFSETQ. The CDR3 is made up of 17 amino acids. V shed 0 bases and J 6 bases; nucleotides not matched to a gene: 12. The CDR3 coding sequence is TGCGCCAGCAGCTTGGCCTTAGGGCGGGGGAGGGGCAATGAGCAGTTCTTC. It translates to CASSLALGRGRGNEQFF.